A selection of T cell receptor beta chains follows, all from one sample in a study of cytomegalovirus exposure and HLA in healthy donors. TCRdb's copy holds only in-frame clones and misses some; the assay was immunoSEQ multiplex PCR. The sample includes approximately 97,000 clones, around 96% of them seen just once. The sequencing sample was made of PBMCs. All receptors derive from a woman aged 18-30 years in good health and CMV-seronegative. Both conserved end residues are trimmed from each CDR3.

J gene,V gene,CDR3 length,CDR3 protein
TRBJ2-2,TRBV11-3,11,ASTGQHTGELF
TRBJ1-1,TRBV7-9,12,ASSLGQGRGEAF
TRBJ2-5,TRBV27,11,ATKRLAEETQY
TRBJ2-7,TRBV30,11,AYATGAAYEQY
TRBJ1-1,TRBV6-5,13,ASSYPGQAHTEAF
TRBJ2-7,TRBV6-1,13,ASSERRLSSYEQY
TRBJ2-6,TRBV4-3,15,ASSQDVLYSGANVLT
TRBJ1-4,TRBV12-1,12,ASSPWTGRAKLF
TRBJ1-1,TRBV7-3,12,ASSLVGGNTEAF
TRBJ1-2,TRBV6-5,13,ASSYGVGTGTGYT
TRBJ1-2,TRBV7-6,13,ASSLESGSNYGYT
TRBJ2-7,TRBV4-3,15,ASSQDLAGTHSYEQY
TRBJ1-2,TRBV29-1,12,SVGRQGGNYGYT
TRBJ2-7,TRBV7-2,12,ASSFGTERGEQY
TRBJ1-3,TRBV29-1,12,SVDGGSSGNTIY
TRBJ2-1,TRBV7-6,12,ASKDSTLYNEQF
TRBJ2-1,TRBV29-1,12,SVVEGGAVNEQF
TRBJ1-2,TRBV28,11,ASSLEGARGYT
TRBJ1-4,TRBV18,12,ASSQNVDNEKLF
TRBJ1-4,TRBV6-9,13,ASSCSSEADEKLF
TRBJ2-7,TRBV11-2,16,ASSLGLAGDPQIYEQY
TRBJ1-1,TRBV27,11,ASTWTRNTEAF
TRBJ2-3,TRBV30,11,AWSTGTTDTQY
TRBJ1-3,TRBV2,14,ASSELRQTGGNTIY
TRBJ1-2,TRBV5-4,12,ASSLGTDLYGYT
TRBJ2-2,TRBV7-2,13,ASSLVQGGTGELF
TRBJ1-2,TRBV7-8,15,ASSSFATGFQNYGYT
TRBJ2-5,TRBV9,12,ASSVEVSTETQY
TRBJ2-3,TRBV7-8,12,ASSAPGGTDTQY
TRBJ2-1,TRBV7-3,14,ASSSQRGTTYNEQF
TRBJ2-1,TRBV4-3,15,ASSQDPTTDIYNEQF